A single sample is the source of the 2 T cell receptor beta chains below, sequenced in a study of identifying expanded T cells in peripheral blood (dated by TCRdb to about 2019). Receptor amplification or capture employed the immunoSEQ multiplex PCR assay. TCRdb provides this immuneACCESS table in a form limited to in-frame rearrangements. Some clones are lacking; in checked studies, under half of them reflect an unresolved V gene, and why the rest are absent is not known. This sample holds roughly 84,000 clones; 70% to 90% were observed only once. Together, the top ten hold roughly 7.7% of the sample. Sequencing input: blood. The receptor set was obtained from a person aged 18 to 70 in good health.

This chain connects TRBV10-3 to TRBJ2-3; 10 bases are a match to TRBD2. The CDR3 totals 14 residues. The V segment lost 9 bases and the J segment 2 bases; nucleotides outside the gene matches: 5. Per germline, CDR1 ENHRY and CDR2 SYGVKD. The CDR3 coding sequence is TGTGCCATGGGAGGGACTAGCGACACAGATACGCAGTATTTT. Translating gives CAMGGTSDTDTQYF.

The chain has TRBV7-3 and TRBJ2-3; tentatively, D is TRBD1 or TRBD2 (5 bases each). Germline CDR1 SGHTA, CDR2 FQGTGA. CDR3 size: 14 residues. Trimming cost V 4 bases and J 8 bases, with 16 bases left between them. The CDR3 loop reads CASSSRAVQGTQYF. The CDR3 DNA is TGTGCCAGCAGCTCCCGAGCGGTTCAGGGTACGCAGTATTTT.